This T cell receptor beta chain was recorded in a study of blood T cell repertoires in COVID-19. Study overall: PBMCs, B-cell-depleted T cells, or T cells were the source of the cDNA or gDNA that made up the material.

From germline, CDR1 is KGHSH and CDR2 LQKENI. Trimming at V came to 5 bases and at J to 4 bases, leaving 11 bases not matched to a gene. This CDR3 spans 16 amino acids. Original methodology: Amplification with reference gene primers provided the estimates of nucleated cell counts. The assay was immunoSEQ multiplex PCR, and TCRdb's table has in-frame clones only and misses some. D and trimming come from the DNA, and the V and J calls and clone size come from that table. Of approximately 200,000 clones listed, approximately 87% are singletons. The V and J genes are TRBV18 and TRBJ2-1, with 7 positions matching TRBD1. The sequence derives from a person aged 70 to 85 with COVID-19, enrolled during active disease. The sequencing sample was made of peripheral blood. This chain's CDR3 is CASSNPGQWTYNEQFF. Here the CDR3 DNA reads TGTGCCAGCTCAAATCCGGGACAGTGGACTTACAATGAGCAGTTCTTC.